Following are 32 T cell receptor beta chains from one sample sequenced in a study of breast tumors, draining lymph nodes, adjacent tissues. TCRdb re-derived calls from the multiplex PCR reads in MiXCR, one entry per CDR3 protein. This table holds some 130,000 distinct CDR3 sequences, about 20% found once. Breast cancer patients provided tissue from their axillary draining lymph nodes. Sequencing used axillary lymph node tissue. The source of these receptors is a female donor with breast cancer. Some clones in this sample may be carry-over from other donors' samples.

This clonotype came up many times. The chain links TRBV20-1 to TRBJ1-5; a weak D match, TRBD1 (5 bases). Germline V gives CDR1 DFQATT, CDR2 SNEGSKA (reference sequence). Between the trimmed V and J ends, which lost 2 bases and 2 bases, there was a span of 7 bases. This CDR3 spans 13 amino acids. The CDR3 region has the DNA TGCAGTGCTAGACGCAGGGGCAATCAGCCCCAGCATTTT. Translated, it gives CSARRRGNQPQHF.

This clonotype was seen ten or more times. J is TRBJ2-7 and V is TRBV28; D ambiguous. Germline V gene sequence: CDR1 MDHEN, CDR2 SYDVKM. CDR3 size: 11 residues. V was pared by 3 bases and J by 5 bases, with 5 bases between. CDR3 sequence (DNA): TGTGCCAGCAGTTTTCTAAACGAGCAGTACTTC. It is translated as CASSFLNEQYF.

This clonotype was observed a handful of times. This chain uses TRBV5-4 with TRBJ2-5; 7 bases map to TRBD2. V trimming: 5 bases; J trimming: 1 base; junction bases outside the gene matches: 8. The CDR3 spans 15 residues. The germline gives CDR1 SGHNT, CDR2 YYREEE (reference sequence). The CDR3: CASRPGTTVQETQYF. The CDR3 nucleotides read TGTGCCAGCAGACCCGGGACTACCGTCCAAGAGACCCAGTACTTC.

This clonotype was found many times. The chain joins TRBV3-1 to TRBJ2-7; 10 bases agree with TRBD2. CDR1 LGHDT and CDR2 YNNKEL come from the germline V gene (reference sequence). The CDR3 consists of 16 residues. V trimming: 1 base; J trimming: 0 bases; junction bases outside the gene matches: 3. CDR3 coding DNA: TGTGCCAGCAGCCAAGTTGAGCGGGGGGGCTCCTACGAGCAGTACTTC. Protein: CASSQVERGGSYEQYF.

The sample holds many counts of this clonotype. The chain carries TRBV24-1 and TRBJ2-1, with TRBD2 as a possible D gene (6 bases). The CDR3 totals 15 residues. V was shortened by 3 bases and J by 4 bases, with 12 bases between the two germline ends. Germline CDR1 KGHDR, CDR2 SFDVKD. DNA for the CDR3: TGTGCCACCAGTGATCAGACGGGAGTTTACAATGAGCAGTTCTTC. Its protein is CATSDQTGVYNEQFF.

This clonotype was picked up many times. V gene TRBV7-6 combines with J gene TRBJ2-7; TRBD2 aligns across 10 bases. V lost 1 base and J lost 7; bases outside the gene matches: 13. This CDR3 region has 17 residues. Germline V gene lookup returns CDR1 SGHVS and CDR2 FNYEAQ. CDR3 amino acids: CASSLGTSGRVSGEQYF. Written as DNA, the CDR3 is TGTGCCAGCAGCTTAGGCACCAGCGGGAGGGTTTCGGGGGAGCAGTACTTC.

This clonotype was picked up many times. The genes are TRBV12-3 or TRBV12-4 and TRBJ1-6, with 7 bases matching TRBD1. There are 16 residues in the CDR3. V was pared by 6 bases and J by 0 bases, with 5 bases of the junction left unmatched. The CDR3 region is CASSQDRSSYNSPLHF. The CDR3 DNA reads TGTGCCAGCAGCCAGGACAGGAGCTCCTATAATTCACCCCTCCACTTT.

The rearrangement uses TRBV28 and TRBJ2-2; 8 bases agree with TRBD2. J lost 4 bases, V lost 6 bases, and 10 bases had no gene match. The CDR3 covers 16 residues. The germline V gene encodes CDR1 MDHEN and CDR2 SYDVKM. CDR3: CASRSILGGGTGELFF. In DNA form, the CDR3 reads TGTGCCAGCAGGTCAATCCTCGGGGGGGGCACCGGGGAGCTGTTTTTT.

In this sample, this clonotype turned up a few times. The V and J genes are TRBV2 and TRBJ2-3; tentatively, D is TRBD1 or TRBD2 (7 bases each). V lost 7 bases and J lost 1, with 18 bases in between. In germline, CDR1 is SNHLY, CDR2 FYNNEI. CDR3 length: 16 residues. The CDR3 DNA reads as TGTGCCAGCATTACCAGGGGGGGGGGGGGCACAGATACGCAGTATTTT. It specifies CASITRGGGGTDTQYF.

The table lists this clonotype with many counts. The chain joins TRBV2 to TRBJ2-2; 12 nucleotides line up with TRBD2. After removal of 3 bases from V and 6 bases from J, the junction contained 8 bases not matched to a gene. This CDR3 region has 17 residues. Germline V gene lookup returns CDR1 SNHLY and CDR2 FYNNEI. CDR3 coding DNA: TGTGCCAGCAGTGATTCTCTAGCGGGGGGGTTTGCCGGGGAGCTGTTTTTT. Translated, it gives CASSDSLAGGFAGELFF.

Concerning this clonotype itself: This sequence may be a read error, since a much larger clone differs from it by one base. Because it lacks the conserved phenylalanine or tryptophan at the end, this CDR3 is likely a read error. This chain joins TRBV6-1 and TRBJ1-4; D not resolved. Germline V CDR1 and CDR2: MNHNS, SASEGT. The CDR3 runs 14 residues. V was cut by 7 bases and J by 7 bases, with 16 bases left in between. CDR3 nucleotide sequence: TGTGCCAGCACCCCGACGGTTCTTGGTGAAAAACTGTTTTCT. Protein: CASTPTVLGEKLFS.

This clonotype has a count of ten or more. The chain is built from TRBV20-1 and TRBJ1-2; D call uncertain. CDR1 and CDR2 from the germline V gene are DFQATT and SNEGSKA (reference sequence). CDR3 length: 19 residues. Trimming took off 1 base at V and 0 bases at J, with 24 bases between the two ends. CDR3: CSARVPEGASKRANYGYTF. In DNA, the CDR3 is TGCAGTGCTAGAGTTCCGGAGGGTGCCTCTAAAAGAGCTAACTATGGCTACACCTTC.

This clonotype has more than one count but fewer than ten. The rearrangement joins TRBV12-3 or TRBV12-4 to TRBJ2-6; the D gene is possibly TRBD2 (6 bases). This CDR3 region has 18 residues. Between the trimmed V and J ends, which lost 5 bases and 2 bases, there was a span of 19 bases. CDR3 sequence reads: CASSHTTGGGAGANVLTF. The CDR3 DNA sequence: TGTGCCAGCAGTCACACGACCGGAGGAGGGGCTGGGGCCAACGTCCTGACTTTC.

With regard to this clonotype: A much larger clone is a single base away; this may be a read error. This chain joins TRBV7-3 and TRBJ2-3; 7 positions agree with TRBD2. Germline CDR1 reads SGHTA; CDR2 reads FQGTGA. The CDR3 spans 18 residues. V was pared by 1 base and J by 8 bases, with 18 bases of the junction left unmatched. CDR3 nucleotides: TGTGCCAGCAGCTTAATGGCGGGTCTGGGAGGGAAGGCAGGTACGCAGTATTTT. Amino acid sequence: CASSLMAGLGGKAGTQYF.

V usage is TRBV18 and J usage is TRBJ1-2; 7 positions match TRBD1. V lost 3 bases, J lost 6 bases, and 16 bases stayed unmatched. CDR1 and CDR2 (germline): KGHSH, LQKENI. The CDR3 is 17 residues long. The CDR3 here is CASSPSGRGWEHHGYTF. CDR3 sequence (DNA): TGTGCCAGCTCACCGAGCGGCAGGGGGTGGGAACATCATGGCTACACCTTC. The full variable domain, completed using reference TRBV18 and TRBJ1-2, is NAGVMQNPRHLVRRRGQEARLRCSPMKGHSHVYWYRQLPEEGLKFMVYLQKENIIDESGMPKERFSAEFPKEGPSILRIQQVVRGDSAAYFCASSPSGRGWEHHGYTFGSGTRLTVV.

Regarding this clonotype: A much bigger clone sits one base away, suggesting this may be a read error. The gene calls are TRBV25-1 and TRBJ1-2, with D hard to call. Germline V gene data show CDR1 as MGHDK and CDR2 as SYGVNS. CDR3 length: 14 amino acids. With 1 base removed from V and 2 bases from J, the gap between germline ends came to 8 bases. The CDR3 DNA reads TGTGCCAGCAGTGAATCGAGATTCAACTATGGCTACACCTTC. Protein: CASSESRFNYGYTF.

The table lists this clonotype with a count of one. One base away lies a much larger clone, so this may be a sequencing read error. The chain recombines TRBV11-2 with TRBJ2-7; D might be TRBD2 (6 bases). The CDR3 is 17 amino acids. Trimming shortened V by 5 bases and J by 0 bases, and 20 bases separated the two germline ends. Germline V CDR1 and CDR2: SGHAT, FQNNGV. The CDR3, as DNA: TGTGCCAGCAGCGGACGAGGCGGGAAGCCAGGCTCCTACGAGCAGTACTTC. Residues: CASSGRGGKPGSYEQYF.

With regard to this clonotype: A much larger clonotype is one base distant, so this may be a read error. The CDR3: CACSIAGDSTYEQYF. In DNA form, the CDR3 reads TGTGCCTGTAGTATAGCTGGGGACAGTACCTACGAGCAGTACTTC. This chain links TRBV19 with TRBJ2-7, with 7 bases identical to TRBD1. The CDR3 runs 15 residues. Germline V gives CDR1 LNHDA, CDR2 SQIVND (reference sequence).

This clonotype has a count of ten or more. The rearrangement joins TRBV7-9 to TRBJ2-3, with D hard to call. The CDR3 length is 13 residues. Germline loops: CDR1 SEHNR, CDR2 FQNEAQ (reference sequence). Between the trimmed V and J ends, which lost 3 bases and 1 base, there was a span of 5 bases. For the CDR3, the DNA is TGTGCCAGCAGCTTCCGGGGCACAGATACGCAGTATTTT. Translating gives CASSFRGTDTQYF.

This clonotype showed up many times. The chain links TRBV12-3 or TRBV12-4 to TRBJ1-2; D remains ambiguous. CDR3 size: 12 residues. Trimming removed 2 bases at V and 2 bases at J, with 3 bases between. The CDR3 DNA sequence: TGTGCCAGCAGTTTACAAAACTATGGCTACACCTTC. It encodes CASSLQNYGYTF.

Many counts were recorded for this clonotype. The chain couples TRBV5-1 to TRBJ2-7; no clear D gene. V was trimmed by 1 base and J by 2 bases, leaving 10 bases between them. The CDR3 spans 14 residues. Germline V gives CDR1 SGHRS, CDR2 YFSETQ. CDR3 loop: CASSLMSKTYEQYF. CDR3 coding DNA: TGCGCCAGCAGCTTGATGAGCAAGACCTACGAGCAGTACTTC.

This clonotype was found many times. V is TRBV7-3 and J is TRBJ2-3; D is ambiguous. The CDR3 sequence is 15 residues long. Germline lookup yields CDR1 SGHTA and CDR2 FQGTGA. The V gene lost 3 bases and the J gene lost 2 bases, with 12 bases spanning the gap. The CDR3 nucleotides are TGTGCCAGCAGCTTCTTAAACAGTCCCACAGATACGCAGTATTTT. Protein product: CASSFLNSPTDTQYF.

Comments on this clonotype: The junction departs from the called germline gene at one end, perhaps through a read error. The chain uses TRBV6-6 and TRBJ1-4, with a weak D call TRBD1 (6 bases). This CDR3 is 14 amino acids long. Germline lookup yields CDR1 MNHNY and CDR2 SVGAGI (reference sequence). This CDR3 is CATRPDRDNGKLFF. In DNA, the CDR3 is TGTGCCACCCGACCGGACAGAGATAATGGAAAACTGTTTTTT.

This clonotype was seen at least ten times. J is TRBJ2-4 and V is TRBV7-9; D unresolved. V dropped 1 base and J dropped 1 base, with 5 bases sitting between them. Germline-derived CDR1 and CDR2 are SEHNR and FQNEAQ (reference sequence). The CDR3 loop spans 14 amino acids. In DNA form, the CDR3 reads TGTGCCAGCAGCTTAGGGGTTGCCAAAAACATTCAGTACTTC. Its protein product is CASSLGVAKNIQYF.

This sequence joins TRBV20-1 and TRBJ2-7, with D tentatively TRBD1 (5 bases). Trimming pared 1 base from V and 0 bases from J, leaving 7 bases between. The CDR3 runs 13 residues. Germline V CDR1 and CDR2: DFQATT, SNEGSKA (reference sequence). This chain's CDR3 is CSARGQNSYEQYF. Written as DNA, the CDR3 is TGCAGTGCTAGAGGACAGAACTCCTACGAGCAGTACTTC.

This clonotype has at least ten counts. The chain joins TRBV29-1 to TRBJ2-5; 7 bases are a match to TRBD1. J gave up 4 bases and V 5 bases, and 7 bases lay outside the gene matches. CDR3 length: 13 amino acids. Germline V gives CDR1 SQVTM, CDR2 ANQGSEA. CDR3: CSVSDRAGETQYF. The CDR3 DNA is TGCAGCGTTTCCGACAGGGCGGGAGAGACCCAGTACTTC.

This clonotype appeared many times. This chain uses TRBV5-5 with TRBJ2-1, with D tentatively TRBD1 or TRBD2 (5 bases each). The germline gives CDR1 SGHKS, CDR2 YYEKEE (reference sequence). Trimming took 4 bases from V and 4 from J, leaving 15 bases between them. The CDR3 is 15 amino acids. CDR3 bases: TGTGCCAGCAGCCTAGGGGACGGAGTTTACAATGAGCAGTTCTTC. It yields the protein CASSLGDGVYNEQFF.

This clonotype was seen ten or more times. The chain carries TRBV11-2 and TRBJ2-3; 9 bases agree with TRBD2. Germline CDR1 is SGHAT and CDR2 is FQNNGV. The CDR3 extends over 15 amino acids. Trimming cost V 1 base and J 4 bases; bases outside gene matches: 3. The CDR3 region has the DNA TGTGCCAGCAGCTTAGGCGGGAGGGGTGCAGATACGCAGTATTTT. Encoded protein: CASSLGGRGADTQYF.

Ten or more counts support this clonotype. The gene calls are TRBV6-5 and TRBJ2-1; 12 nucleotides align to TRBD2. CDR1 and CDR2 (germline): MNHEY, SVGAGI. V shed 6 bases, J shed 6 bases, and the junction held 6 bases outside the gene matches. The CDR3 is made up of 15 amino acids. The CDR3 loop is CASRPLAGGLNEQFF. The CDR3 DNA reads TGTGCCAGCAGACCACTAGCGGGGGGACTCAATGAGCAGTTCTTC.

There are many counts of this clonotype. The gene calls are TRBV6-5 and TRBJ2-6; 8 bases are shared with TRBD1. With 6 bases clipped from V and 6 bases from J, the junction kept 4 bases outside the gene matches. CDR1 is MNHEY and CDR2 is SVGAGI in the germline V gene. This CDR3 region has 14 residues. The CDR3 nucleotides are TGTGCCAGCAGCACGACAGGGGAGGCCAACGTCCTGACTTTC. Protein product: CASSTTGEANVLTF.

This clonotype has a handful of counts. The chain has TRBV28 and TRBJ1-4, with a tentative D call TRBD1 (5 bases). Germline CDR1 reads MDHEN; CDR2 reads SYDVKM. The CDR3 runs to 14 residues. Trimming took 0 bases from V and 8 from J, leaving 10 bases between them. The CDR3 sequence is CASSLWAGGEKLFF. CDR3 nucleotides: TGTGCCAGCAGTTTATGGGCCGGGGGGGAAAAACTGTTTTTT. The variable domain in full, with the rest retrieved from reference TRBV28 and TRBJ1-4, is DVKVTQSSRYLVKRTGEKVFLECVQDMDHENMFWYRQDPGLGLRLIYFSYDVKMKEKGDIPEGYSVSREKKERFSLILESASTNQTSMYLCASSLWAGGEKLFFGSGTQLSVL.

With respect to this clonotype: It may be a read error: a sequence one base away is much more abundant. The chain has TRBV5-1 and TRBJ2-5; TRBD1 agrees at 7 bases. The CDR3 length is 14 residues. Germline CDR1 and CDR2: SGHRS and YFSETQ. The CDR3 DNA sequence: TGCGCCAGCAGCTGGGGACAGTTACAAGGGACCCAGTACTTC. It translates to CASSWGQLQGTQYF.